This record concerns one TCR beta chain sequence. The record originates from a study of blood T cell repertoires in COVID-19. Study as a whole: Acute and convalescent COVID-19 specimens originated in the United States, Italy and Spain.

Some clones are missing from TCRdb's copy, which holds only in-frame ones; the method was immunoSEQ multiplex PCR. The sample records tens of thousands of clones, approximately 82% being singletons. Sequenced: peripheral blood. The source of this sequence is a human donor in a cohort sampled during active COVID-19.

CDR3 nucleotides: TGTGCCAGCAGCTTGGAGGGGGCAGTTTGGTCTGAAGCTTTCTTT. Translating gives CASSLEGAVWSEAFF. The chain combines TRBV5-4 with TRBJ1-1; TRBD1 aligns across 7 bases. The CDR3 runs to 15 residues. Trimming at V came to 0 bases and at J to 6 bases, leaving 8 bases not matched to a gene. In germline, CDR1 is SGHNT, CDR2 YYREEE (reference sequence).